The rows below give T cell receptor beta chains drawn from one sample of a study of cytomegalovirus exposure and HLA in healthy donors. Clones were read by immunoSEQ multiplex PCR, and TCRdb kept only the in-frame ones, dropping some. In total, the table holds roughly 90,000 clones. Sequenced material: PBMCs. The receptors originated from a man in his fifties or sixties in good health and CMV-seropositive. Each CDR3 is given with its conserved first and last residue. Each record gives: D gene, J gene, CDR3 length, V gene, CDR3 protein, CDR3 DNA. The D gene is left open where the match is weak.

NA,TRBJ2-2,16,TRBV11-3,CASSLTGWGNTGELFF,TGTGCCAGCAGCCTAACAGGGTGGGGGAACACCGGGGAGCTGTTTTTT
NA,TRBJ2-7,15,TRBV27,CASSLEAESSYEQYF,TGTGCCAGCAGTTTAGAGGCGGAGAGCTCCTACGAGCAGTACTTC
NA,TRBJ2-5,11,TRBV10-1,CASSVHETQYF,TGCGCCAGCAGTGTACATGAGACCCAGTACTTC
TRBD1,TRBJ1-5,14,TRBV30,CAWSKGGSWQPQHF,TGTGCCTGGAGTAAAGGGGGCTCATGGCAGCCCCAGCATTTT
NA,TRBJ1-1,18,TRBV19,CASPPGGGEADFNTEAFF,TGTGCCAGTCCCCCTGGAGGAGGGGAGGCCGATTTTAACACTGAAGCTTTCTTT
TRBD1,TRBJ2-3,16,TRBV18,CASSGQGPGVGDTQYF,TGTGCCAGCTCAGGACAGGGTCCGGGGGTCGGCGATACGCAGTATTTT
NA,TRBJ1-5,15,TRBV5-1,CASRQGTTGNQPQHF,TGCGCCAGCAGGCAGGGAACAACAGGTAATCAGCCCCAGCATTTT
TRBD1,TRBJ1-2,15,TRBV7-2,CASSLIGTGLYGYTF,TGTGCCAGCAGCTTAATAGGGACAGGGCTCTATGGCTACACCTTC
NA,TRBJ1-2,21,TRBV5-1,CASSLRSWDNYYGYTFPGYTF,NA
NA,TRBJ2-4,14,TRBV4-3,CASSSRVGRDIQYF,TGCGCCAGCAGCTCTCGAGTAGGGAGAGACATTCAGTACTTC
NA,TRBJ2-4,13,TRBV28,CASTGTAKNIQYF,TGTGCCAGCACAGGTACAGCCAAAAACATTCAGTACTTC
NA,TRBJ2-7,12,TRBV30,CAWSVLGYEQYF,TGTGCCTGGAGTGTACTAGGGTACGAGCAGTACTTC
NA,TRBJ2-3,14,TRBV6-5,CASSFLGSTDTQYF,TGTGCCAGCAGTTTCCTCGGGAGCACAGATACGCAGTATTTT
NA,TRBJ2-1,16,TRBV6-6,CASSYLGLVLANEQFF,TGTGCCAGCAGTTACTTGGGGCTCGTCCTGGCCAATGAGCAGTTCTTC
TRBD1,TRBJ1-6,14,TRBV7-9,CASSSTGRTGPLHF,TGTGCCAGCAGCTCGACAGGGCGGACGGGACCCCTCCACTTT
TRBD1,TRBJ2-2,15,TRBV19,CASSYRGRYTGELFF,TGTGCCAGTAGCTACAGGGGGCGGTACACCGGGGAGCTGTTTTTT
TRBD2,TRBJ2-1,15,TRBV27,CASSPPGLAVNGQFF,TGTGCCAGCAGTCCTCCGGGACTAGCGGTAAACGGGCAGTTCTTC